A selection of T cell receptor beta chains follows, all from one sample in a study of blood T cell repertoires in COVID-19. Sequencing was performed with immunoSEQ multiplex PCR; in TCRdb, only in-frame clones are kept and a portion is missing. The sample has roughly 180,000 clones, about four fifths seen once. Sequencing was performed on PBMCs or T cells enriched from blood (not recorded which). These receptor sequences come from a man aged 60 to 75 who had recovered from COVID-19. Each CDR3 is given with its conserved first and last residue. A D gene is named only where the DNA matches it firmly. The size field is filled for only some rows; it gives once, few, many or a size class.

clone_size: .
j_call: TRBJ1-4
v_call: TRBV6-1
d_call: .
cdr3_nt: TGTGCCAGCAGTGAAATCTTCTTCATACAGGACGAAAAACTGTTTTTT
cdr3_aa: CASSEIFFIQDEKLFF

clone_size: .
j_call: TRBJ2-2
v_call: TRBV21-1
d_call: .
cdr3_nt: TGTGCCAGCAGCAACGGGTGGACAGGAGCTGACACCGGGGAGCTGTTTTTT
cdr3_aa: CASSNGWTGADTGELFF

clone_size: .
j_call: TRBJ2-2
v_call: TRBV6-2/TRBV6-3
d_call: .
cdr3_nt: TGTGCCAGCAGCCTCCCCCTATTCGGGGAGCTGTTTTTT
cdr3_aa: CASSLPLFGELFF

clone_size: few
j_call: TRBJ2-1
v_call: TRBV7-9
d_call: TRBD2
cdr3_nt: TGTGCCAGCAGCTTAGCGAGGCTAGCGGGGGGGGACAATGAGCAGTTCTTC
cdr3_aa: CASSLARLAGGDNEQFF

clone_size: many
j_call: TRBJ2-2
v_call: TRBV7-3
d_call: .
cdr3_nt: TGTGCCAGCAGCCGAATACTAGCAAACGGGGAGCTGTTTTTT
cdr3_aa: CASSRILANGELFF

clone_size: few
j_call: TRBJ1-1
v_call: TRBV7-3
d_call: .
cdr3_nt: TGTGCCAGCAGCAATGGTCTGAGTGAAGCTTTCTTT
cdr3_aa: CASSNGLSEAFF

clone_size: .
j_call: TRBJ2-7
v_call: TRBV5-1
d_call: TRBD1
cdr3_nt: TGCGCCAGCAGCTCGCTTACAGGGGGCGCCGCCTACGAGCAGTACTTC
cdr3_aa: CASSSLTGGAAYEQYF

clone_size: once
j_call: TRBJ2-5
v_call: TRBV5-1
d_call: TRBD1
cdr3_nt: TGCGCCAGCAGCTCCCATGGGACAGGCCAAGAGACCCAGTACTTC
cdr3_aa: CASSSHGTGQETQYF

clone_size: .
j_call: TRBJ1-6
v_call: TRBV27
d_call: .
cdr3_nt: TGTGCCAGCACCCTGGACAGTCTCGGTTCACCCCTCCACTTT
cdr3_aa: CASTLDSLGSPLHF

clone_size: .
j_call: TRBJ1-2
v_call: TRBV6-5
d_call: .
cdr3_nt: TGTGCCAGCACCCTTCCGAGGAGGGGCTATGGCTACACCTTC
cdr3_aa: CASTLPRRGYGYTF

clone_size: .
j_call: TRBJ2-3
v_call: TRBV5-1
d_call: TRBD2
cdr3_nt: TGCGCCAGCAGCTTGGTGAGCGGGGGGGCCGGAGGAGATACGCAGTATTTT
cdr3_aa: CASSLVSGGAGGDTQYF

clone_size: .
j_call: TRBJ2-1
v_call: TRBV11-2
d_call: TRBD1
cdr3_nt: TGTGCCAGCAGCACACAGGGGAGCTACAATGAGCAGTTCTTC
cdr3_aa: CASSTQGSYNEQFF

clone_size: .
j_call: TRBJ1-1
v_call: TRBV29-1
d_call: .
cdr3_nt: TGCAGCGTTCACAGCGGGAACACTGAAGCTTTCTTT
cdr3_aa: CSVHSGNTEAFF

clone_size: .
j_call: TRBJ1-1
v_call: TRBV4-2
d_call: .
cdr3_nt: TGTGCCAGCAGCCAAGACAACTGGGGGCTGGGGACTGAAGCTTTCTTT
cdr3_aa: CASSQDNWGLGTEAFF

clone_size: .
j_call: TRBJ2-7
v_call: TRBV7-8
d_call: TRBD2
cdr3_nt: TGTGCCAGCAGCCAACGGACTAGCGGGTACTACGAGCAGTACTTC
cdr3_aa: CASSQRTSGYYEQYF

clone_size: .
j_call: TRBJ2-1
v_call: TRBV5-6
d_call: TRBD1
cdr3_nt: TGTGCCAGCAGCGCTCCGGGACAGGGGGATTTACAGTTCTTC
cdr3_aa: CASSAPGQGDLQFF

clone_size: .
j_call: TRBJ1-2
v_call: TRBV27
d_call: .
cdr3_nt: TGTGCCAGCAGTTACCTCCCAGGACAGACAAAATATGGCTACACCTTC
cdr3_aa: CASSYLPGQTKYGYTF

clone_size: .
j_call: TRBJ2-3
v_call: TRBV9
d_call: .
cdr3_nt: TGTGCCAGCAGCGTTTCGGGGCGGGGTGGTACAGATACGCAGTATTTT
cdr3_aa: CASSVSGRGGTDTQYF

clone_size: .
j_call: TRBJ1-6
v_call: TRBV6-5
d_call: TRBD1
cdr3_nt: TGTGCCAGCAGGGACAGGGGCTCCTATAATTCACCCCTCCACTTT
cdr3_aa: CASRDRGSYNSPLHF

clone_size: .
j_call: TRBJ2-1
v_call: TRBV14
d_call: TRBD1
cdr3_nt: TGTGCCAGCAGCCTCCGACAGGGGTCGGAGCAGTTCTTC
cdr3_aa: CASSLRQGSEQFF

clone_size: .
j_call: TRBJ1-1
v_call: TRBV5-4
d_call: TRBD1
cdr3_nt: TGTGCCAGCAGCTTGGGAGGACAGGGGAGAGCAGGTGAAGCTTTCTTT
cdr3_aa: CASSLGGQGRAGEAFF

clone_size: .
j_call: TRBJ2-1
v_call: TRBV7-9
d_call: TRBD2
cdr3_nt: TGTGCCAGCAGCTTACTAGCGGGAGGGGTTGAGCAGTTCTTC
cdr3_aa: CASSLLAGGVEQFF

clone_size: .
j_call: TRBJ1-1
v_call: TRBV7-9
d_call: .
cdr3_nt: TGTGCCAGCAGCTTAGATTCAGGGCTTGGGGCGAACACTGAAGCTTTCTTT
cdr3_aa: CASSLDSGLGANTEAFF

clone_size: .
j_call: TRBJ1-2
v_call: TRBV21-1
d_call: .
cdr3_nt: TGTGCCAGCAGCAAAGATGGGTACAGGGGGATTGGCTACACCTTC
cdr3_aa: CASSKDGYRGIGYTF

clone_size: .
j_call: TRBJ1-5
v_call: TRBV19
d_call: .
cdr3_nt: TGTGCCAGTAGCCGGAGGGAAGGCCTCCATCAGCCCCAGCATTTT
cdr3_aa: CASSRREGLHQPQHF

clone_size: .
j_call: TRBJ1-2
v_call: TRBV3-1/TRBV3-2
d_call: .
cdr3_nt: TGTGCCAGCAGCCTCCTCCGGGGTAATGGCTACACCTTC
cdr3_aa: CASSLLRGNGYTF

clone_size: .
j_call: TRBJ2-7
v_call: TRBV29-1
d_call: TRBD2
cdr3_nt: TGCAGCGTTGCCCGCCCCGGGACTACCACTTTGCAGTACTTC
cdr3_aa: CSVARPGTTTLQYF

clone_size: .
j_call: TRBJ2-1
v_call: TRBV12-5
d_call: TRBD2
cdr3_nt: TGTGCTAGTGGTTTGGGTGGAAGCGGGGGGGCCTACAATGAGCAGTTCTTC
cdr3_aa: CASGLGGSGGAYNEQFF

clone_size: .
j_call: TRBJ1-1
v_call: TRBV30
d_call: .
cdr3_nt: TGTGCCTGGAGTTATTTCCAGGTGGGCAACACTGAAGCTTTCTTT
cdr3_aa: CAWSYFQVGNTEAFF

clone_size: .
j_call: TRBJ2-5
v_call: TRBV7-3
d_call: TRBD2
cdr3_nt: TGTGCCAGCAGCTTAAGGGCGGGGGTAAGGGAGACCCAGTACTTC
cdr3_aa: CASSLRAGVRETQYF

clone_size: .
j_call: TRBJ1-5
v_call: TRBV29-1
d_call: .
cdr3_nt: TGCAGCGTGTCCTACCCAAATCAGCCCCAGCATTTT
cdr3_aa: CSVSYPNQPQHF

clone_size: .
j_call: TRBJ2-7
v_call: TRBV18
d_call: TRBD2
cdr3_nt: TGTGCCAGCTCACCGGGGACTAGCGGATACGAGCAGTACTTC
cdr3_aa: CASSPGTSGYEQYF

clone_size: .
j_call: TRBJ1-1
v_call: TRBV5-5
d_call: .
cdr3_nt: TGTGCCAGCAGCTTGTTTCCCTCTTTGAACACTGAAGCTTTCTTT
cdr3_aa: CASSLFPSLNTEAFF

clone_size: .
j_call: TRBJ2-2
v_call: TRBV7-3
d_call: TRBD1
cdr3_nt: TGTGCCAGCAGCTTGGGTTGGGGGACAGGGACGAACACCGGGGAGCTGTTTTTT
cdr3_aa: CASSLGWGTGTNTGELFF

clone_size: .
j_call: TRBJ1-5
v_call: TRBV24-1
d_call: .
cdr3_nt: TGTGCCACCAGTGACGGACTGTTGCCCCAGCATTTT
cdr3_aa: CATSDGLLPQHF

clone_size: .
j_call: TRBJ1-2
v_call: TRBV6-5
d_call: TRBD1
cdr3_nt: TGTGCCAGCAATCACAGGGGGGGGTATGGCTACACCTTC
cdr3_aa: CASNHRGGYGYTF

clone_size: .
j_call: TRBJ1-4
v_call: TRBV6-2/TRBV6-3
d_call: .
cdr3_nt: TGTGCCAGCAGTCCCGACGGGAATGAAAAACTGTTTTTT
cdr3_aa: CASSPDGNEKLFF

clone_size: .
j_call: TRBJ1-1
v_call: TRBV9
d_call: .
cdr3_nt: TGTGCCAGCAGCGTAGGAGGGAGCCAGGAAGCTTTCTTT
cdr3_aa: CASSVGGSQEAFF

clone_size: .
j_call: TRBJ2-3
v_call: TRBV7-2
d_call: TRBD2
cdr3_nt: TGTGCCAGCAGCTTAGATAAACTACTAGCGGGAGGGCCCAATACGCAGTATTTT
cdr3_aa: CASSLDKLLAGGPNTQYF

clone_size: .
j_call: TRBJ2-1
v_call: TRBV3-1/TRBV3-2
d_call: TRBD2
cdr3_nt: TGTGCCAGCAGCCATAGCGGGGGGGCGGGTAATGAGCAGTTCTTC
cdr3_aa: CASSHSGGAGNEQFF

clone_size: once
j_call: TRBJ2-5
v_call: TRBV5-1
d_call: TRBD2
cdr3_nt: TGCGCCAGCAGCTTGGTAGCCGGAGGAGCGGGAAATGAGACCCAGTACTTC
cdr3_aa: CASSLVAGGAGNETQYF

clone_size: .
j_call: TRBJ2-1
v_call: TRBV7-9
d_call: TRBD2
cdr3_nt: TGTGCCAGCAGCCCCCCGATCGGGGCGGGGGGGTACAATGAGCAGTTCTTC
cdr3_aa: CASSPPIGAGGYNEQFF

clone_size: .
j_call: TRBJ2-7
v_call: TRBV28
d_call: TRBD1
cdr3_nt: TGTGCCAGCAGTTACGTCGGGACAGGATCCTACGAGCAGTACTTC
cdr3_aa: CASSYVGTGSYEQYF

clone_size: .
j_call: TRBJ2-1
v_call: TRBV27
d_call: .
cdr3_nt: TGTGCCAGCAGCCGAGACAGAAACCAGTTCTTC
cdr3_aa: CASSRDRNQFF

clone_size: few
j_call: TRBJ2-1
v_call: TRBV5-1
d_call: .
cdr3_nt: TGCGCCAGCAGCCTCCCTAGCAATGAGCAGTTCTTC
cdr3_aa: CASSLPSNEQFF

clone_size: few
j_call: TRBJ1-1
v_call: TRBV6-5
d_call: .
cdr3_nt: TGTGCCAGCGGACTAGGGGGAGTTGAAGCTTTCTTT
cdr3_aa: CASGLGGVEAFF

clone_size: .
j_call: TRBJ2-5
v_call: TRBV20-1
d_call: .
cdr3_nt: TGCAGTGCTAGAACGGGGGAGACCCAGTACTTC
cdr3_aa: CSARTGETQYF

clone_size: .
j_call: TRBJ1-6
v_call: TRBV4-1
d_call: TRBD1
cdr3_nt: TGCGCCAGCAGCCAAGATGACAGGGGTGTTAATTCACCCCTCCACTTT
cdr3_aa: CASSQDDRGVNSPLHF

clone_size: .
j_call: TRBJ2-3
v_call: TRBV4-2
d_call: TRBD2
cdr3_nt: TGTGCCAGCAGCCGCGGTCCCCCCAGGCTAGCGGGACATACTTCTAGCACAGATACGCAGTATTTT
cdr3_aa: CASSRGPPRLAGHTSSTDTQYF

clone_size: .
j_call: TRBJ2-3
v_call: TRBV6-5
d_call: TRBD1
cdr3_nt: TGTGCCAGCACTCCGGGACAGAGCACAGATACGCAGTATTTT
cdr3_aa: CASTPGQSTDTQYF

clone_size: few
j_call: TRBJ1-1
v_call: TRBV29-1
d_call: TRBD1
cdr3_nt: TGCAGCGTCGGGGACAGGGGTGCAACTGAAGCTTTCTTT
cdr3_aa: CSVGDRGATEAFF

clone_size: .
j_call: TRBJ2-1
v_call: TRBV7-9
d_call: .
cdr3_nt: TGTGCCAGCAGCTTAGGCCTGGGGGCGGATGAGCAGTTCTTC
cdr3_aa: CASSLGLGADEQFF

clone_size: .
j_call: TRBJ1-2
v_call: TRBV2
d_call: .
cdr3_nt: TGTGCCAGCAGTGAACGGAGGAACTATGGCTACACCTTC
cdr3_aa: CASSERRNYGYTF

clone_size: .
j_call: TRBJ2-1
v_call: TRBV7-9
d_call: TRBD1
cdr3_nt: TGTGCCAGCACCCCTCTCGGACAGGGTGCCAATGAGCAGTTCTTC
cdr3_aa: CASTPLGQGANEQFF

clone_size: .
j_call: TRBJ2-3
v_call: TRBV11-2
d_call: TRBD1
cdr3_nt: TGTGCCAGCAGCTTAGATCAGGACAGGGCAGGGGTTCCGAGCACAGATACGCAGTATTTT
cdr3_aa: CASSLDQDRAGVPSTDTQYF

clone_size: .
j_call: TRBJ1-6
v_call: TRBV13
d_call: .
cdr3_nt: TGTGCCAGCAGCGCTCGGTCACCCCTCCACTTT
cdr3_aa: CASSARSPLHF

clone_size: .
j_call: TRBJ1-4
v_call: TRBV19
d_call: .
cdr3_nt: TGTGCCAGTAGCCAACACGCAACTAATGAAAAACTGTTTTTT
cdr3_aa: CASSQHATNEKLFF

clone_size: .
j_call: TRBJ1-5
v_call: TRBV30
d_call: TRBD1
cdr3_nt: TGTGCCTGGAGTCCTCCTTCCGGGACAGGGGTCGGCAATCAGCCCCAGCATTTT
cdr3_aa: CAWSPPSGTGVGNQPQHF